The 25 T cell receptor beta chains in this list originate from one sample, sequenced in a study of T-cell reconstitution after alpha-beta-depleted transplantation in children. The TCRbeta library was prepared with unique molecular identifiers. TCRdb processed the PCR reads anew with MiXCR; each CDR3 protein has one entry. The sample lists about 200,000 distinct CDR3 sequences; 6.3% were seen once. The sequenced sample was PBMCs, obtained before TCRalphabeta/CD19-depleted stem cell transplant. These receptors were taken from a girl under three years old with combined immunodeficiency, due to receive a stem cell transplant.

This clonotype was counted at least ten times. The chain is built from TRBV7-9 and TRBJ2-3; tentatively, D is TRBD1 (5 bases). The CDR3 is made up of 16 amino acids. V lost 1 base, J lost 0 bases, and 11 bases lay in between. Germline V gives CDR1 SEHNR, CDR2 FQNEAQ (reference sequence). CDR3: CASSLEDITSTDTQYF. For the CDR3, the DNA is TGTGCCAGCAGCTTAGAGGACATAACTAGCACAGATACGCAGTATTTT. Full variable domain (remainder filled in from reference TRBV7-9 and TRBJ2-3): DTGVSQNPRHKITKRGQNVTFRCDPISEHNRLYWYRQTLGQGPEFLTYFQNEAQLEKSRLLSDRFSAERPKGSFSTLEIQRTEQGDSAMYLCASSLEDITSTDTQYFGPGTRLTVL.

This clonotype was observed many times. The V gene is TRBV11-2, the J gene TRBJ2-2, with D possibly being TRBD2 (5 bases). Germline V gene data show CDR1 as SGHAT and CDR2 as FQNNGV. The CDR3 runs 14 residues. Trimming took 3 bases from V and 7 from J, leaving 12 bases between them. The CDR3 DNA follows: TGTGCCAGCAGCTTTGAGGGTTTCGGCGGGGAGCTGTTTTTT. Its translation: CASSFEGFGGELFF.

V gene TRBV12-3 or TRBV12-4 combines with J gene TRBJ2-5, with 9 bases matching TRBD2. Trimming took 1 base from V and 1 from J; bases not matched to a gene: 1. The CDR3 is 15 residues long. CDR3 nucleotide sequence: TGTGCCAGCAGTTTAGGGACTAGCGCCCAAGAGACCCAGTACTTC. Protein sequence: CASSLGTSAQETQYF.

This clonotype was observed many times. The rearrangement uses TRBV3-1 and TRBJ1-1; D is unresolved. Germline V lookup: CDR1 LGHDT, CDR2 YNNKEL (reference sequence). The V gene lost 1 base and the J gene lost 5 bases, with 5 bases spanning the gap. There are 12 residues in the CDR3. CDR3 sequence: CASSQAKTEAFF. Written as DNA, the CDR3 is TGTGCCAGCAGCCAAGCAAAAACTGAAGCTTTCTTT.

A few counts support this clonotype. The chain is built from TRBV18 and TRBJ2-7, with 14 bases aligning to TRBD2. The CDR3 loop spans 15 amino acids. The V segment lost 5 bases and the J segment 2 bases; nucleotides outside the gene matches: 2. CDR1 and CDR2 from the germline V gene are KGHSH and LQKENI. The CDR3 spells CASSAGLAGAYEQYF. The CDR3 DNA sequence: TGTGCCAGCTCAGCGGGACTAGCGGGGGCCTACGAGCAGTACTTC.

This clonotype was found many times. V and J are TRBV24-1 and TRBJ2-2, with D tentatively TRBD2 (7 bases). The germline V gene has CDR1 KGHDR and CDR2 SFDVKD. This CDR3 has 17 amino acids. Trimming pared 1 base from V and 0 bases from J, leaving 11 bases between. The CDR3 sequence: CATSDFTGTTNTGELFF. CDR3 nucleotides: TGTGCCACCAGTGATTTCACAGGGACTACGAACACCGGGGAGCTGTTTTTT.

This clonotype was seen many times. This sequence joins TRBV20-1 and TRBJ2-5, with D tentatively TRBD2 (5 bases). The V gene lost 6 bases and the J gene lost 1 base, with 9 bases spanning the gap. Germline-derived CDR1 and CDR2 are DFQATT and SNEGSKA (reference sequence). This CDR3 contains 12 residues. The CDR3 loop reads CSAEGPQETQYF. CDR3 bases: TGCAGTGCCGAGGGTCCCCAAGAGACCCAGTACTTC.

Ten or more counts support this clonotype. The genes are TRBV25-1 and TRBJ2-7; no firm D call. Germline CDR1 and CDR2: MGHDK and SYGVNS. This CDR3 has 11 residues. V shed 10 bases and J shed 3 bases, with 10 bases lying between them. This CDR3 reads CATRGFYEQYF. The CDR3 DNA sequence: TGTGCCACCAGAGGATTCTACGAGCAGTACTTC.

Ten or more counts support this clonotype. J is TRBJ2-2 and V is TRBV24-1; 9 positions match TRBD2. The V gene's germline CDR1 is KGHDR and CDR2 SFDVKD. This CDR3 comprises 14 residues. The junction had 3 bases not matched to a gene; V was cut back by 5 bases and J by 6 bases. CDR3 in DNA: TGTGCCACCAGTGGCGCGGGAGGGCCCGGGGAGCTGTTTTTT. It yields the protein CATSGAGGPGELFF.

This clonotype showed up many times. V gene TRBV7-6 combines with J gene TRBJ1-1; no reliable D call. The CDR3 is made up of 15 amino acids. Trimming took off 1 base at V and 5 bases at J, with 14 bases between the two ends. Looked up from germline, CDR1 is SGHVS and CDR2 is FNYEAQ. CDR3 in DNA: TGTGCCAGCAGCTTAGGTACGGGAAGAGGGACTGAAGCTTTCTTT. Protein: CASSLGTGRGTEAFF.

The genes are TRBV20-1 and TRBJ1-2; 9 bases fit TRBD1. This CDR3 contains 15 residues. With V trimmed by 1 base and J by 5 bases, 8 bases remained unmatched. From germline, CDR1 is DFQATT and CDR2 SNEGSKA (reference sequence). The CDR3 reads CSARVQPGQGYGYTF. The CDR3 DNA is TGCAGTGCTAGAGTACAACCGGGACAGGGATATGGCTACACCTTC.

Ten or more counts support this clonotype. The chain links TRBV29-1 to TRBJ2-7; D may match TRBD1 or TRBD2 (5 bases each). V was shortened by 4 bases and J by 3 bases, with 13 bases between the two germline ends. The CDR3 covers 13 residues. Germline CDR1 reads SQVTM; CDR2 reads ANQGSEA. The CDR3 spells CSVGGRSDYEQYF. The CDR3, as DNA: TGCAGCGTTGGGGGACGCTCCGACTACGAGCAGTACTTC.

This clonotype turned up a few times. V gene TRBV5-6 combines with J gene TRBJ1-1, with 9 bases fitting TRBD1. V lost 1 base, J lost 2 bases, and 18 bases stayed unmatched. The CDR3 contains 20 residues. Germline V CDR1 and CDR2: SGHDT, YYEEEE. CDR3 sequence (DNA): TGTGCCAGCAGCTTGATTATCGATCGGGGACAGGGCGGGGGAAACACTGAAGCTTTCTTT. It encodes CASSLIIDRGQGGGNTEAFF.

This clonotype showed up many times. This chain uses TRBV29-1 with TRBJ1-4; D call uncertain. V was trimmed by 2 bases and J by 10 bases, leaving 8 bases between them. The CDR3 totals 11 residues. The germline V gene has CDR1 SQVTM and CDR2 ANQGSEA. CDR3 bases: TGCAGCGTTGAATGGCGCGCAAAACTGTTTTTT. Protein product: CSVEWRAKLFF.

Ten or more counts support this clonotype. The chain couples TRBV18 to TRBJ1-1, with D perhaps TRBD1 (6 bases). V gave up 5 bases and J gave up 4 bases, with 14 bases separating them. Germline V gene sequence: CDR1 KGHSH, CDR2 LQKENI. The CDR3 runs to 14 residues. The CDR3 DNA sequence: TGTGCCAGCTCAACGATAGGACAGCGCACTGAAGCTTTCTTT. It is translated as CASSTIGQRTEAFF. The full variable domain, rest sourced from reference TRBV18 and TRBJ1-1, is NAGVMQNPRHLVRRRGQEARLRCSPMKGHSHVYWYRQLPEEGLKFMVYLQKENIIDESGMPKERFSAEFPKEGPSILRIQQVVRGDSAAYFCASSTIGQRTEAFFGQGTRLTVV.

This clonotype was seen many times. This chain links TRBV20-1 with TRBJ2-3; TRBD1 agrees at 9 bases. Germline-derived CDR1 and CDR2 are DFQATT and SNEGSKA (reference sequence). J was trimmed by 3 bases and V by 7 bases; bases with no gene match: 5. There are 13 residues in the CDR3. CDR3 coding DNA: TGCAGTGTCCTAGGACAGGGGACAGATACGCAGTATTTT. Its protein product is CSVLGQGTDTQYF.

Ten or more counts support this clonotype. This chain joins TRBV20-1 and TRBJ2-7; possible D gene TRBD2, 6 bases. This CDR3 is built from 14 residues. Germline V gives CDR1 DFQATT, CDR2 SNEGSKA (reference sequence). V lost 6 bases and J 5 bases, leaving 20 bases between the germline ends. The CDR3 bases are TGCAGTGCCAGTAGACGGGGGTGGGAGGACGAGCAGTACTTC. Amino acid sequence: CSASRRGWEDEQYF.

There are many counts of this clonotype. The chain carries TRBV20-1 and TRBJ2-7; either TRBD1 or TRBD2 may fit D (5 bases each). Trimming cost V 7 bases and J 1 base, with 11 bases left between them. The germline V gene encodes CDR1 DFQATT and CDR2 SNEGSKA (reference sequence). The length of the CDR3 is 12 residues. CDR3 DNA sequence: TGCAGTGGGGGACGATATTCCTACGAGCAGTACTTC. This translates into CSGGRYSYEQYF.

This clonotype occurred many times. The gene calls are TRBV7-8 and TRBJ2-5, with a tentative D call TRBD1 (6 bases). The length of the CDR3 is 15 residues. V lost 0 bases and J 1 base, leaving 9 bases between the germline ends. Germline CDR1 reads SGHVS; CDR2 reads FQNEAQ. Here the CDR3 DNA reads TGTGCCAGCAGCTTAGCTTTGGACAGCCAAGAGACCCAGTACTTC. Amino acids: CASSLALDSQETQYF.

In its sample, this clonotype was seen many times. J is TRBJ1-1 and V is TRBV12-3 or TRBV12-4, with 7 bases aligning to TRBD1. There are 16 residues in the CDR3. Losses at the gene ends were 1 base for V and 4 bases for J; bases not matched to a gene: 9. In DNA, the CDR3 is TGTGCCAGCAGTTTAGGTCCAGGGGGGATGTTCACTGAAGCTTTCTTT. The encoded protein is CASSLGPGGMFTEAFF.

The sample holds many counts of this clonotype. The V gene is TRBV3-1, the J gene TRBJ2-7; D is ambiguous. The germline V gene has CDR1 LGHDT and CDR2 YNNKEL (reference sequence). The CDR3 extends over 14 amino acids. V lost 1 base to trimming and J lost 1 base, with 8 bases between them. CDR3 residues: CASSQGDGSYEQYF. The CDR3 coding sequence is TGTGCCAGCAGCCAAGGTGACGGATCCTACGAGCAGTACTTC.

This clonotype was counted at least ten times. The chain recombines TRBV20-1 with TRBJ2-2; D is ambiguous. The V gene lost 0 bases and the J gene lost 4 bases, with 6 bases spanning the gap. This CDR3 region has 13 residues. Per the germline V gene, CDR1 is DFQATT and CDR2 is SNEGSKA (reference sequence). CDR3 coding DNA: TGCAGTGCTAGAGATCGGAGCACCGGGGAGCTGTTTTTT. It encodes CSARDRSTGELFF.

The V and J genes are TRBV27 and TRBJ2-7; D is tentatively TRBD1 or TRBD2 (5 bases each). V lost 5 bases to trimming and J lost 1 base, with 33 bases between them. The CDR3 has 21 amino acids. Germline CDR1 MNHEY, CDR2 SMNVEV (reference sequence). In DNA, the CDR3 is TGTGCCAGCAGTCCCACCTTCGGGGCGCCCAGCCCCCGAGGTGGGTCCTACGAGCAGTACTTC. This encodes CASSPTFGAPSPRGGSYEQYF.

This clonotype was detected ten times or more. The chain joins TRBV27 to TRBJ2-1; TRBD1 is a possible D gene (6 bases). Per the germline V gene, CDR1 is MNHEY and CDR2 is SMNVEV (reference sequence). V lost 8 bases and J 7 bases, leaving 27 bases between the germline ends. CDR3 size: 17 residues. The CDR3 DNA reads TGTGCCAGCTCTACTGGGACCCGGGCAGGGGCCTCAAATGAGCAGTTCTTC. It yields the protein CASSTGTRAGASNEQFF.

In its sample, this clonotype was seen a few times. The DNA for the CDR3 is TGTGCCAGCAGCCCCCTACCCCGGGACGCCCAGTACTTC. This gives the protein CASSPLPRDAQYF. The chain has TRBV28 and TRBJ2-5, with D perhaps matching TRBD1 or TRBD2 (5 bases each). This CDR3 comprises 13 residues. The V gene's germline CDR1 is MDHEN and CDR2 SYDVKM. Trimming removed 6 bases at V and 9 bases at J, with 17 bases between.